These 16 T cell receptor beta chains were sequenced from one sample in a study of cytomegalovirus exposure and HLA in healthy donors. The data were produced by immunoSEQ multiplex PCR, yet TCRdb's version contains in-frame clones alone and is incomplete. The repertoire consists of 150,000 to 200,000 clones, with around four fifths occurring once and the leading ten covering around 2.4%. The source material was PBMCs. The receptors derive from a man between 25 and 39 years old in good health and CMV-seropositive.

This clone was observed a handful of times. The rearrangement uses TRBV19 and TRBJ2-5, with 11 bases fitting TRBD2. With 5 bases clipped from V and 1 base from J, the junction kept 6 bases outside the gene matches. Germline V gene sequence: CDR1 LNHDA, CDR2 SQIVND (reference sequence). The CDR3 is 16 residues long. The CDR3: CASSAWTSGRQETQYF. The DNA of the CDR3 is TGTGCCAGTAGTGCATGGACTAGCGGGCGCCAAGAGACCCAGTACTTC.

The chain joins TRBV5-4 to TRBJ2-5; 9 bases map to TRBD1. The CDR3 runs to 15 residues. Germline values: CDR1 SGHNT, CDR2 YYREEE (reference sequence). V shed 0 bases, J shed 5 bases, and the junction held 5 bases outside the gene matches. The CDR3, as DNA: TGTGCCAGCAGCTTGGTACAGGGGGCCTTGGAGACCCAGTACTTC. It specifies CASSLVQGALETQYF.

The DNA for the CDR3 is TGTGCCAGCAGTGAGCGGGCACTGAATGAAAAACTGTTTTTT. This sequence encodes CASSERALNEKLFF. The chain joins TRBV6-1 to TRBJ1-4; D not certain. Between the trimmed V and J ends, which lost 3 bases and 5 bases, there was a span of 10 bases. Germline loops: CDR1 MNHNS, CDR2 SASEGT. This CDR3 has 14 amino acids.

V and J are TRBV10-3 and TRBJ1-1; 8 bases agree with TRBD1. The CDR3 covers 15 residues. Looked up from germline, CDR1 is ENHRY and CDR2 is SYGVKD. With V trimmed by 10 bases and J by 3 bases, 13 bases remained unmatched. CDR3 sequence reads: CATLGQGGGDTEAFF. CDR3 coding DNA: TGTGCCACGCTAGGACAGGGAGGTGGTGACACTGAAGCTTTCTTT.

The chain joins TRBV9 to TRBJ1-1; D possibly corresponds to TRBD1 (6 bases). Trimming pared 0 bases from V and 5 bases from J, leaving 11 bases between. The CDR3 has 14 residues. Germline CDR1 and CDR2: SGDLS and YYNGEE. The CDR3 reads CASSVDRVWTEAFF. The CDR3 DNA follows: TGTGCCAGCAGCGTAGACAGGGTTTGGACTGAAGCTTTCTTT.

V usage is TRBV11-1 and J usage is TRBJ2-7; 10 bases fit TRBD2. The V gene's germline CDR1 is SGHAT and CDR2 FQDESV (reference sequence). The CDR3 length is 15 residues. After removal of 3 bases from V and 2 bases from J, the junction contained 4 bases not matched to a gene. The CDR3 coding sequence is TGTGCCAGCAGCTTTCTAGCGGGGGAGACCTACGAGCAGTACTTC. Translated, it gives CASSFLAGETYEQYF.

The CDR3 region has the DNA TGCGCCAGCAGCCACCAGACAGGTACGACAGATACGCAGTATTTT. Its protein product is CASSHQTGTTDTQYF. The chain uses TRBV4-3 and TRBJ2-3, with a weak D call TRBD1 (6 bases). The CDR3 runs 15 residues. Germline V gene sequence: CDR1 LGHNA, CDR2 YSLEER. Trimming removed 3 bases at V and 3 bases at J, with 13 bases between.

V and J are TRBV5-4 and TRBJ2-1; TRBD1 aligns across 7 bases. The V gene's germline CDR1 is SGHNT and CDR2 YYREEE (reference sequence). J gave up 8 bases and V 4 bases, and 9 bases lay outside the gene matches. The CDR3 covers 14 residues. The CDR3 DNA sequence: TGTGCCAGCAGCCCCCAGGGGGATGATGATGAGCAGTTCTTC. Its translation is CASSPQGDDDEQFF.

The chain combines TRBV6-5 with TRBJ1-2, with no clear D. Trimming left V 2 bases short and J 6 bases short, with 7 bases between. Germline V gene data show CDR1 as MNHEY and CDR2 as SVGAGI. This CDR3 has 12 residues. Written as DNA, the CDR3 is TGTGCCAGCAGTTACGGTCGGGATGGCTACACCTTC. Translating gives CASSYGRDGYTF.

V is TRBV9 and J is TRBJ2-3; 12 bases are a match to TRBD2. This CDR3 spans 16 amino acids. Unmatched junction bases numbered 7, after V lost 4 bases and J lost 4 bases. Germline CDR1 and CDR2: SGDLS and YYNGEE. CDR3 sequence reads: CASSRRLAGESDTQYF. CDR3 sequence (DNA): TGTGCCAGCAGCCGAAGACTAGCGGGGGAGTCAGATACGCAGTATTTT.

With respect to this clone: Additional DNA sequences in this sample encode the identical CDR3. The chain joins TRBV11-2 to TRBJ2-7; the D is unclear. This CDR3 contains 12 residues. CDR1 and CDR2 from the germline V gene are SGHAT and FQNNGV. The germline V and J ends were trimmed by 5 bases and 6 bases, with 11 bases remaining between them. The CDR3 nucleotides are TGTGCCAGCAGCCCAAGAACGGGCGAGCAGTACTTC. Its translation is CASSPRTGEQYF.

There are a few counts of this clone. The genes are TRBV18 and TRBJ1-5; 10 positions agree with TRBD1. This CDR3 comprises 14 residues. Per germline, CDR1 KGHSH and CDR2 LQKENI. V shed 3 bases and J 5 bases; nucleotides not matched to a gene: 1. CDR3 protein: CASSPGTGDQPQHF. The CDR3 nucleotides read TGTGCCAGCTCACCCGGGACAGGGGATCAGCCCCAGCATTTT.

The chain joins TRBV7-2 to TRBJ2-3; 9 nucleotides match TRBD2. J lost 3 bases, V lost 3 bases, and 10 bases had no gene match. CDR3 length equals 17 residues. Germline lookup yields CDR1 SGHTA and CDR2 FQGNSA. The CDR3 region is CASSFKSGGSITDTQYF. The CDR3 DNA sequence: TGTGCCAGCAGCTTTAAAAGCGGGGGGTCGATTACAGATACGCAGTATTTT.

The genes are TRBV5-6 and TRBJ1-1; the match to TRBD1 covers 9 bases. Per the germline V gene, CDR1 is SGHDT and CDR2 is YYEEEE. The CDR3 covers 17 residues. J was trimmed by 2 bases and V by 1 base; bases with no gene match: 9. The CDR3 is CASSLIRDREPNTEAFF. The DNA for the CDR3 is TGTGCCAGCAGCTTGATAAGGGACAGGGAGCCAAACACTGAAGCTTTCTTT. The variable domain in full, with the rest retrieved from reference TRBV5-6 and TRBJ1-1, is DAGVTQSPTHLIKTRGQQVTLRCSPKSGHDTVSWYQQALGQGPQFIFQYYEEEERQRGNFPDRFSGHQFPNYSSELNVNALLLGDSALYLCASSLIRDREPNTEAFFGQGTRLTVV.

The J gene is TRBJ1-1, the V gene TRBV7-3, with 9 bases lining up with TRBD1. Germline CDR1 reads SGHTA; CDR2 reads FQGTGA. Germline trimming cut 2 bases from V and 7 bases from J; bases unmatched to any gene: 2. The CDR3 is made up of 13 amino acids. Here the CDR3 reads CASSLGTGHEAFF. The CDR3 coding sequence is TGTGCCAGCAGCTTAGGGACAGGGCATGAAGCTTTCTTT.

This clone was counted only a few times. CDR3: CASSLGSGGFYEQYF. CDR3 coding DNA: TGTGCCAGCAGCTTAGGGTCTGGGGGGTTCTACGAGCAGTACTTC. The chain carries TRBV7-2 and TRBJ2-7; D is perhaps TRBD2 (6 bases). Trimming took off 1 base at V and 3 bases at J, with 13 bases between the two ends. CDR1 is SGHTA and CDR2 is FQGNSA in the germline V gene. The CDR3 spans 15 residues.